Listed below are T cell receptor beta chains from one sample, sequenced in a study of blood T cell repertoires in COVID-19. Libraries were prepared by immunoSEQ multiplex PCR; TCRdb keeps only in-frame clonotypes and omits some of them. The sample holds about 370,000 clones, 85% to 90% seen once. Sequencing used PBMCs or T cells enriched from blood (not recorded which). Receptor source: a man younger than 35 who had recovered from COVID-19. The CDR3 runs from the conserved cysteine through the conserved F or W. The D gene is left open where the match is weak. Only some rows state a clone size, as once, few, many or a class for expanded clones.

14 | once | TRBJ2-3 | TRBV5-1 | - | TGCGCCAGCAGCCTAGACAGTCTCACAGATACGCAGTATTTT | CASSLDSLTDTQYF
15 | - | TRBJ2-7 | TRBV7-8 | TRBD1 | TGTGCCAGCAGCCCGGGGACAGGGAACTCCTACGAGCAGTACTTC | CASSPGTGNSYEQYF
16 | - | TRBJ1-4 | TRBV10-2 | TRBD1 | TGCGCCAGCAGTGATGTGGGATTACAGGGGAGCGAAAAACTGTTTTTT | CASSDVGLQGSEKLFF
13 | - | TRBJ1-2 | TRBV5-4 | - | TGTGCCAGCAGCTTCCCGGGGGAGGGTGGCTACACCTTC | CASSFPGEGGYTF
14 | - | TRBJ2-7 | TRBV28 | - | TGTGCCAGCAGTTATCGGGAGATCCTTGACGAGCAGTACTTC | CASSYREILDEQYF
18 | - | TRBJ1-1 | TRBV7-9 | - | TGTGCCAGCACCCTTCAGGGGCCAAGCCTTACCATGAACACTGAAGCTTTCTTT | CASTLQGPSLTMNTEAFF
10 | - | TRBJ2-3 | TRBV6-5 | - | TGTGCCACCACTTCGGATACGCAGTATTTT | CATTSDTQYF
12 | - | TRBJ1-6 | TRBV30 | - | TGTGCCTGGAGAACGGGTCATTCACCCCTCCACTTT | CAWRTGHSPLHF
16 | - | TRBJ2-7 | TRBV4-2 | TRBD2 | TGTGCCAGCAGCCAATCCGGACTAGACCGCCGATACGAGCAGTACTTC | CASSQSGLDRRYEQYF
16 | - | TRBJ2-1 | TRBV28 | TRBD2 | TGTGCCAGCAGTTTGACTAGCGGGATATATAGAAATGAGCAGTTCTTC | CASSLTSGIYRNEQFF
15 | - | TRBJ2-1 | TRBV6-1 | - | TGTGCCAGCAGTGAACGGAGCCGGTCCTACAATGAGCAGTTCTTC | CASSERSRSYNEQFF
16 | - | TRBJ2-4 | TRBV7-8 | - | TGTGCCAGCAGCTCAAACGCCCGACAGGTTGGGAACATTCAGTACTTC | CASSSNARQVGNIQYF
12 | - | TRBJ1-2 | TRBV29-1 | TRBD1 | TGCAGCGTAGGGGCAGGGGGGATGGGCTACACCTTC | CSVGAGGMGYTF
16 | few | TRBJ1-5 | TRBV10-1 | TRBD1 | TGCGCCAGTCCTTTCCTAGGACAGGGAAAAAATCAGCCCCAGCATTTT | CASPFLGQGKNQPQHF
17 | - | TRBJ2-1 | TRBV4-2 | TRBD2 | TGTGCCAGCAGCCCCGTGACTAGCGGAGCCCGGTACAATGAGCAGTTCTTC | CASSPVTSGARYNEQFF
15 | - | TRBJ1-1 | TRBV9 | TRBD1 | TGTGCCAGCAGCGCTCGACAGGGCGAAAACACTGAAGCTTTCTTT | CASSARQGENTEAFF
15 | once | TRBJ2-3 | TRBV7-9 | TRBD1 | TGTGCCACGCGTAAAGGGACAGATAGCACAGATACGCAGTATTTT | CATRKGTDSTDTQYF
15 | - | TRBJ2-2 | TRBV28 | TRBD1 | TGTGCCAGCAGTATGAACAGGGGGCGAGCCGGGGAGCTGTTTTTT | CASSMNRGRAGELFF
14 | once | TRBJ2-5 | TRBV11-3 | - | TGTGCCAGCAGCAGAGGCCTGGGAGGAGAGACCCAGTACTTC | CASSRGLGGETQYF
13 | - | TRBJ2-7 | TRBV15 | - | TGTGCCACCAGCAGAGATAGCGCATACGAGCAGTACTTC | CATSRDSAYEQYF
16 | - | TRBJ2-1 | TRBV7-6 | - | TGTGCCAGCAGCTTAGTTCAGGGAAGCTCCTACAATGAGCAGTTCTTC | CASSLVQGSSYNEQFF
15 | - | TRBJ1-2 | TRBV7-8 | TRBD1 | TGTGCCAGCAGCGGAATCGGACAGGGGGCACTTGGCTACACCTTC | CASSGIGQGALGYTF
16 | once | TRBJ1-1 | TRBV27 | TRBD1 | TGTGCCAGCAGTCCGCCGATTGGGACAGGGGGAAAAGAAGCTTTCTTT | CASSPPIGTGGKEAFF
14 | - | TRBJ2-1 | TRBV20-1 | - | TGCAGTGCTAGTTCCGGGTCACCTTACAATGAGCAGTTCTTC | CSASSGSPYNEQFF
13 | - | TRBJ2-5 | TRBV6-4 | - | TGTGCCAGCAGTGAGACAGTTTCTTCGACCCAGTACTTC | CASSETVSSTQYF
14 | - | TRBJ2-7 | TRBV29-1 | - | TGCAGCGCTGTAGAGGAGTTAAGGTCCTACGAGCAGTACTTC | CSAVEELRSYEQYF
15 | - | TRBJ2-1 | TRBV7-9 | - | TGTGCCAGCAGCTTAGAGGGGGTGGGGAGCAATGAGCAGTTCTTC | CASSLEGVGSNEQFF
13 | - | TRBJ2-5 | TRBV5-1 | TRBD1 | TGCGCCAGCAGCAAGACAGGGCCGGAGACCCAGTACTTC | CASSKTGPETQYF
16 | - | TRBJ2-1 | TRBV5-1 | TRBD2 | TGCGCCAGCTCACCCGGCAGCGGGAGTTCCTACAATGAGCAGTTCTTC | CASSPGSGSSYNEQFF
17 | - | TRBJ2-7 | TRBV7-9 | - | TGTGCCAGCAGCTTAGCGTGGGGCAGAGCCAACACCTACGAGCAGTACTTC | CASSLAWGRANTYEQYF
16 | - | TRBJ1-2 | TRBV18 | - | TGTGCCAGCTCACCACCCCAGCCCGGGGTTAACTATGGCTACACCTTC | CASSPPQPGVNYGYTF
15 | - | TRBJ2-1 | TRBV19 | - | TGTGCCAGTAGTATATATACGAGCTCCTACAATGAGCAGTTCTTC | CASSIYTSSYNEQFF
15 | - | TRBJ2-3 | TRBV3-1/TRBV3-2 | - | TGTGCCAGCAGCCAGGACGGACAGCGCACAGATACGCAGTATTTT | CASSQDGQRTDTQYF
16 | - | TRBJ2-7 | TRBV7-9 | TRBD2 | TGTGCCAGCAGCTTGGGTCGGGGGGGACTCTCCTACGAGCAGTACTTC | CASSLGRGGLSYEQYF
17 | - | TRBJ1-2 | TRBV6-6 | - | TGTGCCAGCAGTCCCCCTCTCATTAGGGGCGTTAGCTATGGCTACACCTTC | CASSPPLIRGVSYGYTF
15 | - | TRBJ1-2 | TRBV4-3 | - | TGCGCCAGCAGCCAAGCGGGGGTATCTGGCTATGGCTACACCTTC | CASSQAGVSGYGYTF
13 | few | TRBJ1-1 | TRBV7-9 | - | TGTGCCAGCAGCTTAGCCTTTAACACTGAAGCTTTCTTT | CASSLAFNTEAFF
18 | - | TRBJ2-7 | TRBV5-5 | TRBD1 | TGTGCCAGCAGCTTCCCCTCGGACAGGGGGCTACGCTCCTACGAGCAGTACTTC | CASSFPSDRGLRSYEQYF
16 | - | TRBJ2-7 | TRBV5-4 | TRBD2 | TGTGCCAGCAGCCTCCGACTAGCGGGATGGGCTTACGAGCAGTACTTC | CASSLRLAGWAYEQYF
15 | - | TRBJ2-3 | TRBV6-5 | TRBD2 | TGTGCCAGCATGCGCGGGGGGGAGGTAACAGATACGCAGTATTTT | CASMRGGEVTDTQYF
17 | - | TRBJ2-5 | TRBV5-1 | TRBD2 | TGCGCCAGCAGCCCAGCCCTGCGTAGCGGGAGTTTTGAGACCCAGTACTTC | CASSPALRSGSFETQYF